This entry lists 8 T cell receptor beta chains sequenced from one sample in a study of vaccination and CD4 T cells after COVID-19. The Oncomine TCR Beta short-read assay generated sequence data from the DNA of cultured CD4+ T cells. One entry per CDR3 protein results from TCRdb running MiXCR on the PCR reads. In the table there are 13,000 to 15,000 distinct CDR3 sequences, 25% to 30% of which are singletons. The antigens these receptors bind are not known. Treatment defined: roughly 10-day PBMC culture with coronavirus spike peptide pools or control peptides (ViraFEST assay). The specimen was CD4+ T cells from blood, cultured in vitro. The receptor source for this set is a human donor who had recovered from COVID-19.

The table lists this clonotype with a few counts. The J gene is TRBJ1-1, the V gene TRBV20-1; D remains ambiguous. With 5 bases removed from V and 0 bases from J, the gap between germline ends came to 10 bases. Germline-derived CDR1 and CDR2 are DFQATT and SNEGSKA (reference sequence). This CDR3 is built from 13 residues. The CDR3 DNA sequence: TGCAGTGCTTCCGACGGTATGAACACTGAAGCTTTCTTT. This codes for CSASDGMNTEAFF.

CDR3 nucleotide sequence: TGTGCCAGCAGTGACTCCTCGCGGATCGGCTACACCTTC. The encoded protein is CASSDSSRIGYTF. The chain links TRBV2 to TRBJ1-2; no firm D call. V lost 3 bases and J lost 8, with 13 bases in between. The CDR3 is 13 residues long. Germline CDR1 reads SNHLY; CDR2 reads FYNNEI.

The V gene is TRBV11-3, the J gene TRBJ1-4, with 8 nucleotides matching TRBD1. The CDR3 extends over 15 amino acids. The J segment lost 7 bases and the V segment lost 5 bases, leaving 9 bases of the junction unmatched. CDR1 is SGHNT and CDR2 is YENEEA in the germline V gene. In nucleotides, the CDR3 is TGTGCCAGCAGCGCCCGGACAGGGAGAGGTGAAAAACTGTTTTTT. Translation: CASSARTGRGEKLFF.

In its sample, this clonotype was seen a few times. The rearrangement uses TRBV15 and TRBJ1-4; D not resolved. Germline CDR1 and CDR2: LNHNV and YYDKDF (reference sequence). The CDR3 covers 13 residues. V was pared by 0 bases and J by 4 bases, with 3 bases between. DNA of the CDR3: TGTGCCACCAGCAGAGATATTAATGAAAAACTGTTTTTT. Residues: CATSRDINEKLFF.

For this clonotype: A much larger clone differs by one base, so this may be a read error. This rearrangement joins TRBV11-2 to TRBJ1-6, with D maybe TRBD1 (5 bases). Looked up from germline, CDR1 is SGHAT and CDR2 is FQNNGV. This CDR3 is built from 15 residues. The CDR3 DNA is TGTGCCAGCAGCCCAAAGGGACTGACTAATTCATCCCTCCACTTT. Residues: CASSPKGLTNSSLHF.

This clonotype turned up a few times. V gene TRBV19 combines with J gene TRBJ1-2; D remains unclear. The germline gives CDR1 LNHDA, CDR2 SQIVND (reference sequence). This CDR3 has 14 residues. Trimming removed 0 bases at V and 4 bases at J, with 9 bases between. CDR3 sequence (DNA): TGTGCCAGTAGTATAGATGGTCAGATCTATGGCTACACCTTC. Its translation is CASSIDGQIYGYTF. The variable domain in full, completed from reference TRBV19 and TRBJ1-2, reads DGGITQSPKYLFRKEGQNVTLSCEQNLNHDAMYWYRQDPGQGLRLIYYSQIVNDFQKGDIAEGYSVSREKKESFPLTVTSAQKNPTAFYLCASSIDGQIYGYTFGSGTRLTVV.

The CDR3 reads CVTRGQGYTF. The CDR3 bases are TGTGTAACTCGGGGGCAGGGCTACACCTTC. V and J are TRBV30 and TRBJ1-2, with a tentative D call TRBD1 (6 bases). The germline gives CDR1 GTSNPN, CDR2 SVGIG (reference sequence). This CDR3 contains 10 residues.

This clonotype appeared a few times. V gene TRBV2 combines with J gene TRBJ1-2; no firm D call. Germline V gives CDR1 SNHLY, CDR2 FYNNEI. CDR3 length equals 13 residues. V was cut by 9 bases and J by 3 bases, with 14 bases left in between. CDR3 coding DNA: TGTGCCAGAACCAGAGGGTCGGACTATGGCTACACCTTC. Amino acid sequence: CARTRGSDYGYTF.